This T cell receptor beta chain was retrieved from a study of T cells after yellow fever vaccination. For the study at large: The fractions with low cell numbers were processed using SMART-Seq v4 Ultra Low Input.

MiXCR, applied by TCRdb to the 5' RACE reads, yields one record per CDR3 protein. The data contain approximately 510,000 distinct CDR3 sequences, just over 20% of them singletons. A few counts support this clonotype. This CDR3 region has 18 residues. Unmatched junction bases numbered 17, after V lost 6 bases and J lost 6 bases. Per germline, CDR1 SGHAT and CDR2 FQDESV (reference sequence). The chain employs TRBV11-1 and TRBJ2-6; 7 bases are a match to TRBD1. Specimen: PBMCs, collected 21 days after the first yellow fever vaccination. The clonotype was recovered from a man aged 18-30 years who received the YFV17D yellow fever vaccine. The CDR3 DNA is TGTGCCAGCAGTAAACCGGGACAGCACCTCTCCCCGGCCAACGTCCTGACTTTC. Protein product: CASSKPGQHLSPANVLTF.